The 22 T cell receptor beta chains in this list originate from one sample, sequenced in a study of response to subunit inactivated influenza vaccine (dated by TCRdb to about 2018). The library was built by means of RT-PCR. TCRdb names Illumina HiSeq 2500 as the instrument used. TCRdb took the public reads, trimmed them with fastp at Q25, ran MiXCR for clone calling and kept in-frame beta chains. Duplicate CDR3 protein sequences are folded into a single record with the most common DNA and genes. The sample table lists about 540,000 distinct CDR3 sequences, approximately 20% of them with a count of one. The ten top clones hold around 2.8% of the sample. These records were also assigned to another study, of T cells expressing NK-cell markers. Taken from the second paper: TCR beta cDNA libraries were prepared using 5'RACE template switching, which introduced a universal primer site and unique molecular identifiers.

The specimen was CD4+ T cells sorted from PBMCs, collected roughly 13 days after vaccination. All receptors derive from a man aged 50 or older who received an inactivated influenza vaccine. Donor details come from another sample of the same person, matched by shared clones.

The CDR3 sequence: CASSQQTAYEQYF. For the CDR3, the DNA is TGCGCCAGCAGCCAACAGACAGCCTACGAGCAGTACTTC. The chain joins TRBV4-3 to TRBJ2-7; TRBD1 is a possible D gene (5 bases). Germline CDR1 reads LGHNA; CDR2 reads YSLEER. Trimming removed 2 bases at V and 2 bases at J, with 7 bases between. CDR3 length: 13 amino acids.

The chain recombines TRBV4-1 with TRBJ2-7; the D is unclear. Looked up from germline, CDR1 is MGHRA and CDR2 is YSYEKL. Trimming removed 1 base at V and 9 bases at J, with 13 bases between. CDR3 length: 13 amino acids. The CDR3 DNA reads TGCGCCAGCAGCCAAGTGGGTCAGACAAGGCAGTACTTC. Translation gives CASSQVGQTRQYF.

This rearrangement joins TRBV15 to TRBJ2-4; 9 bases are shared with TRBD2. Germline trimming cut 0 bases from V and 3 bases from J; bases unmatched to any gene: 3. This CDR3 has 16 amino acids. Germline CDR1 LNHNV, CDR2 YYDKDF (reference sequence). CDR3 sequence reads: CATSRDTAGGKNIQYF. In DNA form, the CDR3 reads TGTGCCACCAGCAGAGATACAGCGGGGGGCAAAAACATTCAGTACTTC.

V usage is TRBV29-1 and J usage is TRBJ2-3; TRBD2 is a possible D gene (5 bases). V was shortened by 4 bases and J by 2 bases, with 10 bases between the two germline ends. CDR3 length: 13 amino acids. CDR1 SQVTM and CDR2 ANQGSEA come from the germline V gene. CDR3 nucleotides: TGCAGCGTTGCCGAGGGCCACACAGATACGCAGTATTTT. Amino acid sequence: CSVAEGHTDTQYF.

The gene calls are TRBV20-1 and TRBJ2-7; D ambiguous. The germline V gene has CDR1 DFQATT and CDR2 SNEGSKA (reference sequence). The V and J ends lost 0 bases and 2 bases respectively, with 5 bases between them. The CDR3 length is 12 residues. CDR3 DNA: TGCAGTGCTAGAGATAAAACCTACGAGCAGTACTTC. Translated, it gives CSARDKTYEQYF.

This clonotype was seen a handful of times. This chain connects TRBV2 to TRBJ1-3; D remains unclear. The CDR3 runs 13 residues. Trimming removed 7 bases from V and 2 bases from J, with 9 bases in between. Germline lookup yields CDR1 SNHLY and CDR2 FYNNEI. Written as DNA, the CDR3 is TGTGCCAGCACCCCAGCAACTGGAAACACCATATATTTT. Translating gives CASTPATGNTIYF.

The genes are TRBV27 and TRBJ2-7; 8 bases fit TRBD2. The CDR3 totals 16 residues. With 9 bases clipped from V and 3 bases from J, the junction kept 16 bases outside the gene matches. Germline V gene sequence: CDR1 MNHEY, CDR2 SMNVEV (reference sequence). The CDR3 DNA reads TGTGCCAGGATCACCCTGAAGCGGGAGTTGGTCTACGAGCAGTACTTC. This encodes CARITLKRELVYEQYF.

This chain links TRBV28 with TRBJ2-3; 8 bases match TRBD2. Germline values: CDR1 MDHEN, CDR2 SYDVKM. The CDR3 contains 15 residues. The junction had 8 bases not matched to a gene; V was cut back by 6 bases and J by 3 bases. The CDR3, as DNA: TGTGCCAGCAGAGTAGCGGGATACAGAACAGATACGCAGTATTTT. Protein product: CASRVAGYRTDTQYF.

This clonotype showed up just a few times. The chain is built from TRBV28 and TRBJ2-4; the D call may be TRBD1 or TRBD2 (6 bases each). The CDR3 length is 14 residues. V gave up 6 bases and J gave up 1 base, with 10 bases separating them. CDR1 MDHEN and CDR2 SYDVKM come from the germline V gene. CDR3 in DNA: TGTGCCAGCAGGATAGGGGGGGCCAAAAACATTCAGTACTTC. Protein product: CASRIGGAKNIQYF.

This clonotype has a handful of counts. This sequence joins TRBV4-1 and TRBJ2-3; D is ambiguous. CDR3 length: 15 amino acids. Per the germline V gene, CDR1 is MGHRA and CDR2 is YSYEKL. Trimming removed 5 bases at V and 2 bases at J, with 14 bases between. The CDR3 DNA is TGCGCCAGCAGCACCAGCGCTCTCCCCACAGATACGCAGTATTTT. Its protein is CASSTSALPTDTQYF.

This chain uses TRBV28 with TRBJ2-6; D is possibly TRBD1 or TRBD2 (5 bases each). CDR1 is MDHEN and CDR2 is SYDVKM in the germline V gene. This CDR3 spans 14 amino acids. Trimming cost V 7 bases and J 2 bases, with 9 bases left between them. The DNA of the CDR3 is TGTGCCAGCATCAAGGGACCTGGGGCCAACGTCCTGACTTTC. Its protein product is CASIKGPGANVLTF.

V is TRBV20-1 and J is TRBJ2-1; 13 bases map to TRBD2. The CDR3 has 16 residues. The V and J ends lost 0 bases and 3 bases, in that order; junction bases with no gene match: 2. Germline V gives CDR1 DFQATT, CDR2 SNEGSKA (reference sequence). CDR3 protein: CSARDTSGRVYNEQFF. The CDR3 coding sequence is TGCAGTGCTAGAGACACTAGCGGGAGGGTCTACAATGAGCAGTTCTTC.

This clonotype showed up just a few times. The CDR3 DNA reads TGTGCCAGCAGTTACTCATCAGGGACAGGGATCGAAAAACTGTTTTTT. Translating gives CASSYSSGTGIEKLFF. The chain employs TRBV6-2 or TRBV6-3 and TRBJ1-4; 9 bases match TRBD1. Trimming removed 0 bases from V and 8 bases from J; junction bases left unmatched: 7. This CDR3 has 16 amino acids. CDR1 and CDR2 from the germline V gene are MNHEY and SVGEGT.

This clonotype was picked up a small number of times. The J gene is TRBJ2-7, the V gene TRBV3-1; D is undetermined. Germline V CDR1 and CDR2: LGHDT, YNNKEL (reference sequence). This CDR3 spans 15 amino acids. The V gene lost 3 bases and the J gene lost 1 base, with 13 bases spanning the gap. The chain's CDR3 is CASSHKGRQSYEQYF. As DNA, the CDR3 is TGTGCCAGCAGCCACAAAGGACGCCAATCCTACGAGCAGTACTTC.

The CDR3 is CASSPRDGDSPLHF. DNA of the CDR3: TGTGCCAGCAGTCCCCGGGACGGTGATTCACCCCTCCACTTT. The chain combines TRBV12-3 or TRBV12-4 with TRBJ1-6, with a possible D match to TRBD1 (5 bases). This CDR3 is 14 amino acids long. V dropped 5 bases and J dropped 8 bases, with 13 bases sitting between them.

The rearrangement joins TRBV10-3 to TRBJ2-1; 8 positions match TRBD1. Trimming at V came to 4 bases and at J to 8 bases, leaving 7 bases not matched to a gene. The CDR3 consists of 14 residues. Looked up from germline, CDR1 is ENHRY and CDR2 is SYGVKD. DNA of the CDR3: TGTGCCATCAGTGGGCAGGGGGCCTTGGATGAGCAGTTCTTC. Residues: CAISGQGALDEQFF.

This chain uses TRBV5-1 with TRBJ2-1; D might be TRBD2 (6 bases). There are 15 residues in the CDR3. Trimming cost V 2 bases and J 6 bases, with 15 bases left between them. Germline values: CDR1 SGHRS, CDR2 YFSETQ. The CDR3: CASSFYGGGSNEQFF. CDR3 nucleotide sequence: TGCGCCAGCAGCTTTTATGGGGGAGGAAGCAATGAGCAGTTCTTC.

The chain has TRBV4-3 and TRBJ2-3; 11 bases are a match to TRBD2. With 4 bases clipped from V and 2 bases from J, the junction kept 5 bases outside the gene matches. CDR3 size: 16 residues. CDR1 is LGHNA and CDR2 is YSLEER in the germline V gene. CDR3 nucleotide sequence: TGCGCCAGCAGCCCCTTGACTAGCGGGGCCACAGATACGCAGTATTTT. This translates into CASSPLTSGATDTQYF.

This chain connects TRBV20-1 to TRBJ2-1, with D possibly TRBD2 on 7 matching bases. Trimming removed 3 bases from V and 2 bases from J, with 14 bases in between. The CDR3 is 15 amino acids. Per germline, CDR1 DFQATT and CDR2 SNEGSKA (reference sequence). The DNA of the CDR3 is TGCAGTGCTAGTCTGGGGGGGGCCGCCTACAATGAGCAGTTCTTC. This codes for CSASLGGAAYNEQFF.

This CDR3 is CASSQRSGVGYTF. As DNA, the CDR3 is TGTGCCAGCAGTCAACGCAGTGGGGTTGGCTACACCTTC. The chain uses TRBV2 and TRBJ1-2; D unresolved. CDR1 and CDR2 from the germline V gene are SNHLY and FYNNEI. Trimming took 5 bases from V and 7 from J, leaving 14 bases between them. CDR3 length: 13 residues.

CDR3 residues: CASSLEGTSGSGEQFF. The CDR3 nucleotides read TGTGCCAGCAGCTTAGAAGGGACTAGCGGGAGTGGTGAGCAGTTCTTC. The chain combines TRBV7-2 with TRBJ2-1; 14 bases are a match to TRBD2. Germline CDR1 SGHTA, CDR2 FQGNSA. The CDR3 has 16 residues. Trimming took 1 base from V and 9 from J; bases not matched to a gene: 5.

The chain combines TRBV20-1 with TRBJ2-1; D is perhaps TRBD1 (6 bases). The CDR3 runs to 15 residues. Deletions cut 3 bases from V and 6 bases from J, with 18 bases between. The germline gives CDR1 DFQATT, CDR2 SNEGSKA (reference sequence). In nucleotides, the CDR3 is TGCAGTGCTAGGAAACCGGGACAAAAGGGCAATGAGCAGTTCTTC. Encoded protein: CSARKPGQKGNEQFF.